Listed below are T cell receptor beta chains from one sample, sequenced in a study of blood T cell repertoires in COVID-19. The table came from immunoSEQ multiplex PCR; TCRdb's copy has only in-frame clones and leaves some out. This sample has around 110,000 clones, with 70% to 80% found just once. The sample was peripheral blood. These receptor sequences come from a man aged 80 or over with COVID-19, enrolled during active disease. The CDR3 runs from the conserved cysteine through the conserved F or W.

TRBJ2-5 | TRBV10-3 | CAISDSWSGIGETQYF
TRBJ1-1 | TRBV29-1 | CSVERTGGKAEAFF
TRBJ2-7 | TRBV5-1 | CASSLGIAGGLQYF
TRBJ2-1 | TRBV10-3 | CAISQLALAGGSYNEQFF
TRBJ1-5 | TRBV9 | CASSVGTDFQPQHF
TRBJ2-5 | TRBV9 | CASSVGGGIETQYF
TRBJ2-1 | TRBV12-2 | CASRHSLASGSDEQFF
TRBJ2-1 | TRBV7-2 | CASSLFNVGQGPYNEQFF
TRBJ2-2 | TRBV18 | CASSPPGTGPAGELFF
TRBJ2-7 | TRBV18 | CASSPRGQGELGEQYF
TRBJ1-1 | TRBV7-2 | CASSFQGGNTEAFF
TRBJ2-1 | TRBV5-4 | CASSWGLLEQFF